This T cell receptor (beta chain) was captured in a study of metastatic and nonmetastatic thyroid tumors. Across the study: Thyroid patients, malignant and benign, had repertoires compared across blood and tumor or nodule tissue.

Thyroid surgery took place with no prior treatment in any patient. Regarding the study as a whole: Across blood and tumor, TCR beta diversity in malignant thyroid tumors was reportedly significantly higher than in benign nodules.

Looked up from germline, CDR1 is SGHRS and CDR2 is YFSETQ. The CDR3 loop spans 14 amino acids. V was shortened by 4 bases and J by 3 bases, with 14 bases between the two germline ends. Under the authors' procedure: Variation in CDR3 across clinicopathological groups served as the basis for constructing a distant-metastasis classifier in papillary thyroid cancer. TCRdb re-analyzed the PCR reads using MiXCR. The V and J calls here are based on TCRdb, not the publication. The data hold fewer than 20,000 clones, with 20% to 25% observed a single time. With regard to this clone: Its antigen is currently unknown.

This chain joins TRBV5-1 and TRBJ2-7; no clear D gene. Sample: tumor tissue. The sequence derives from a male donor with papillary thyroid cancer or a benign thyroid nodule (not recorded which). Some clones in this sample may be carry-over from other donors' samples. DNA of the CDR3: TGCGCCAGCAGCCAAGAGTCCTTAAACTACGAGCAGTACTTC. It yields the protein CASSQESLNYEQYF.